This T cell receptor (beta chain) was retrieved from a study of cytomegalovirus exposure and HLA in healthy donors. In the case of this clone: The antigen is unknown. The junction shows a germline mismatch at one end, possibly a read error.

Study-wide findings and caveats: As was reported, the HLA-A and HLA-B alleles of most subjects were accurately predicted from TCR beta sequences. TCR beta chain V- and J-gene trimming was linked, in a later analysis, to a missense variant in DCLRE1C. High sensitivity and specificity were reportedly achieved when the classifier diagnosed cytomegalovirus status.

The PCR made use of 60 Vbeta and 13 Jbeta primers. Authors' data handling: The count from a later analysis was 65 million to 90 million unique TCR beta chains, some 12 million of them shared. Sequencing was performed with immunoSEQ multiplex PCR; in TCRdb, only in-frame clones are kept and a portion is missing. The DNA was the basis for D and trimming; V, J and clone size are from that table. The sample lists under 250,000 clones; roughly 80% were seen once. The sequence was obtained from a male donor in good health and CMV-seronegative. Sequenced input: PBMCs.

The CDR3 DNA reads TGTTCCAGCAGCTTCCATAGGGCGGGAGACGAGCAGTACTTC. As protein: CSSSFHRAGDEQYF. The genes are TRBV7-9 and TRBJ2-7; 7 positions agree with TRBD2. Per the germline V gene, CDR1 is SEHNR and CDR2 is FQNEAQ (reference sequence). The CDR3 is 14 amino acids.